The T cell receptor (beta chain) under discussion was sequenced for a study of blood T cell repertoires in COVID-19. As for the study in general: Acute and convalescent COVID-19 specimens originated in the United States, Italy and Spain.

Per the authors' pipeline: Estimation of nucleated cell counts was performed using reference gene primer amplification. Profiling relied on immunoSEQ multiplex PCR, and the TCRdb table lists in-frame clones only, not all of them. The V and J calls and clone size were taken over from that table, and D and trimming were inferred from the DNA. Among some 460,000 clones listed, roughly 87% were seen once. Participants had their cohort set by participant-reported clinical history. The TCR was taken from a woman under 30 who had recovered from COVID-19. Sequenced material: PBMCs or T cells enriched from blood (not recorded which).

This CDR3 is CASSPGLHTDTQYF. The DNA of the CDR3 is TGTGCCAGCAGCCCGGGACTCCACACAGATACGCAGTATTTT. The rearrangement links TRBV6-5 to TRBJ2-3; D may be TRBD2 (6 bases). Trimming pared 6 bases from V and 2 bases from J, leaving 12 bases between. The CDR3 consists of 14 residues. Germline V gene lookup returns CDR1 MNHEY and CDR2 SVGAGI.